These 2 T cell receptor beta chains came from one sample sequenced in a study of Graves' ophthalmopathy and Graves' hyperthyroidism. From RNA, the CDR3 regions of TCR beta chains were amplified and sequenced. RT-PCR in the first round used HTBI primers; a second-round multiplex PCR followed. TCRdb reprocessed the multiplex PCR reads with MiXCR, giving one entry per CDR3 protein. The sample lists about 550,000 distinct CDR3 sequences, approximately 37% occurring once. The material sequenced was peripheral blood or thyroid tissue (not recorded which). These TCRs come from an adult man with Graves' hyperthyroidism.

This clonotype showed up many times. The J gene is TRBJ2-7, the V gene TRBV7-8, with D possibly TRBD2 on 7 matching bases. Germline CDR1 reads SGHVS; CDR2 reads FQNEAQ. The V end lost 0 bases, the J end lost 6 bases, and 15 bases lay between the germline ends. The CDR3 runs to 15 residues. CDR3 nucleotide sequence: TGTGCCAGCAGCTTAGCGGAGGGGGGGCAGCGCGAGCAGTACTTC. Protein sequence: CASSLAEGGQREQYF.

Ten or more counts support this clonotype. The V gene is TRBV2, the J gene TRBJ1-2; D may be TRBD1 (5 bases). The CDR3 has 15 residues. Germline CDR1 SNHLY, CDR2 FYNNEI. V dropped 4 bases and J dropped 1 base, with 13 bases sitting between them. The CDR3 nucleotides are TGTGCCAGCAGTGGGGACGGACTAAGTAACTATGGCTACACCTTC. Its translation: CASSGDGLSNYGYTF.